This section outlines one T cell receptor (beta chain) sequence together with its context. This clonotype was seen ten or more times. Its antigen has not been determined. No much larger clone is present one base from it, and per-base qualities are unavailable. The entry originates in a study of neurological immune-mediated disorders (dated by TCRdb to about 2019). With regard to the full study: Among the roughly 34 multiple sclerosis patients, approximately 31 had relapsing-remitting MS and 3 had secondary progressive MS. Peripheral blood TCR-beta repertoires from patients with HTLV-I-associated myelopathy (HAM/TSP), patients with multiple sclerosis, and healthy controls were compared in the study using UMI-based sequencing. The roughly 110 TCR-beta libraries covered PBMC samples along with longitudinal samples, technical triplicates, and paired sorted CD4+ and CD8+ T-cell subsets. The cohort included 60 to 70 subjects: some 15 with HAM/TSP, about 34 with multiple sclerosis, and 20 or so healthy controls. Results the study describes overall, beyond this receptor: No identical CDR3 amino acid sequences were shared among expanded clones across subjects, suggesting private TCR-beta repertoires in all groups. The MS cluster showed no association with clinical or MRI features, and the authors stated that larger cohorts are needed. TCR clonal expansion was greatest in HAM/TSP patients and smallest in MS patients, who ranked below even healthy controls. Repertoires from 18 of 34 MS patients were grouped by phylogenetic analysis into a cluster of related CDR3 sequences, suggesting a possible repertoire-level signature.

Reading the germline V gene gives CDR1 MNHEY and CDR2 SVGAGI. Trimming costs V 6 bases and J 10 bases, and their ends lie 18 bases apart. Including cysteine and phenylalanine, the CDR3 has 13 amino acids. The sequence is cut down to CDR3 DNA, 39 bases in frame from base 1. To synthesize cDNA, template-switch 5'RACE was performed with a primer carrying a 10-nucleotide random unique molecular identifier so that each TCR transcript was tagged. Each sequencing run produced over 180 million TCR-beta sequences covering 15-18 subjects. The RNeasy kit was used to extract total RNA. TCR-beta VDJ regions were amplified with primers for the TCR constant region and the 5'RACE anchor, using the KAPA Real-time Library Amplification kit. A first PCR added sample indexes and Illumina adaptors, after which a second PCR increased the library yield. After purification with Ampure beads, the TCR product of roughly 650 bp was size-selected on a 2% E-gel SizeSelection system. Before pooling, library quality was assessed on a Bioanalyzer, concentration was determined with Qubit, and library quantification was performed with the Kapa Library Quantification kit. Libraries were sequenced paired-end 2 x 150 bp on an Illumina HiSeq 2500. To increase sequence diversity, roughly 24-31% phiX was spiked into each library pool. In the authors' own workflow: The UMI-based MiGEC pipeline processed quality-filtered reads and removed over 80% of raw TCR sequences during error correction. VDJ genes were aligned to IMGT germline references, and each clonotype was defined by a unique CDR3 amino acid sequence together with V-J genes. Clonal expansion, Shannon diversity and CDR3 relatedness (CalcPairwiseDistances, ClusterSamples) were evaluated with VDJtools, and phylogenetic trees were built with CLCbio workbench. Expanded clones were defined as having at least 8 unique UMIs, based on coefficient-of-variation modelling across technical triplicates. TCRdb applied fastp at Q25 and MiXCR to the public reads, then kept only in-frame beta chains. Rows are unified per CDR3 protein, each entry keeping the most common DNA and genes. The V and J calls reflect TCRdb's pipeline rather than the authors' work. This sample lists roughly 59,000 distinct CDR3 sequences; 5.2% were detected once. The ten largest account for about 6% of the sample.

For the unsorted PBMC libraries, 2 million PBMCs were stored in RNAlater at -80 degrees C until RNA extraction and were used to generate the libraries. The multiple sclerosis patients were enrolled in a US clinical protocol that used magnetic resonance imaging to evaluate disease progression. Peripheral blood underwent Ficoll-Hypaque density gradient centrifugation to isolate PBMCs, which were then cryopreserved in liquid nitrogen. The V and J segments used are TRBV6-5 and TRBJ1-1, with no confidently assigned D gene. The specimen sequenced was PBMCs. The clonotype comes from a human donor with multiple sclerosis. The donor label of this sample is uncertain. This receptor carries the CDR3 CASRPGRARAAFF. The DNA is TGTGCCAGCAGACCAGGACGGGCCCGGGCAGCTTTCTTT.